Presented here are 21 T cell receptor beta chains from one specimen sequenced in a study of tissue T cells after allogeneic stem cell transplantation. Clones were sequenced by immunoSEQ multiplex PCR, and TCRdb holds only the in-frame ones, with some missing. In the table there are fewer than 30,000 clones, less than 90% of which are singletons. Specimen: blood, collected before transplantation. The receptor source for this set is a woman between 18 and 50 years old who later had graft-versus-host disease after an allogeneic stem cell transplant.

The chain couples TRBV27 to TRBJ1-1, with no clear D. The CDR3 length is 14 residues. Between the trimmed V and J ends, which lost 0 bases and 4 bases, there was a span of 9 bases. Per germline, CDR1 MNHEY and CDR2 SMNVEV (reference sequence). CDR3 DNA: TGTGCCAGCAGTTTATCGGGAGTGAGCACTGAAGCTTTCTTT. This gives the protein CASSLSGVSTEAFF.

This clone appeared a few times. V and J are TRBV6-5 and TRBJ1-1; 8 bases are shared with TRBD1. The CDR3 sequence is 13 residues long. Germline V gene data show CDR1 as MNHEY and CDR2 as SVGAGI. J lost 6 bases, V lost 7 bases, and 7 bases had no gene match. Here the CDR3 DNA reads TGTGCCAGCACAGGGACAGGTTGGTCTGAAGCTTTCTTT. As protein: CASTGTGWSEAFF.

CDR3 DNA: TGCGCCAGCAGCCAAGGACTAGGGGTCACAGATACGCAGTATTTT. Its protein product is CASSQGLGVTDTQYF. The rearrangement links TRBV4-3 to TRBJ2-3; a weak D match, TRBD2 (6 bases). The CDR3 contains 15 residues. V lost 1 base and J 2 bases, leaving 10 bases between the germline ends. The germline gives CDR1 LGHNA, CDR2 YSLEER.

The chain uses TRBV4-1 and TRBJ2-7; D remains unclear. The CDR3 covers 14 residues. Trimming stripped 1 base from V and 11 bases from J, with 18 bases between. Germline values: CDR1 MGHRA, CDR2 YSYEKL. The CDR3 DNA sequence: TGCGCCAGCAGCCAAGGCCCACTGGATCCGGAAAAGTACTTC. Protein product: CASSQGPLDPEKYF.

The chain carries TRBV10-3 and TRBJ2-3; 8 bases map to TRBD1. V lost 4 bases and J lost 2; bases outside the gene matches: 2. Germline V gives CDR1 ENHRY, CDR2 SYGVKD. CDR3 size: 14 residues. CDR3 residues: CAISGTGTTDTQYF. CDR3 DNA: TGTGCCATCAGTGGGACAGGGACCACAGATACGCAGTATTTT.

The CDR3, as DNA: TGTGCCAGCAGCTTGGGGACAGGGTATTATAGCAATCAGCCCCAGCATTTT. Residues: CASSLGTGYYSNQPQHF. The chain couples TRBV7-6 to TRBJ1-5; 9 bases are shared with TRBD1. Germline V gives CDR1 SGHVS, CDR2 FNYEAQ. The CDR3 is 17 residues long. Trimming cost V 3 bases and J 0 bases; bases outside gene matches: 6.

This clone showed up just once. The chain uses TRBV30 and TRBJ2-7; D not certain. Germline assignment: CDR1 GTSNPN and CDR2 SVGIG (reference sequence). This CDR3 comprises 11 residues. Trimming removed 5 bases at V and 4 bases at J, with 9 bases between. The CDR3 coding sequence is TGTGCCTGGTCCCAGGCTTACGAGCAGTACTTC. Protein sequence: CAWSQAYEQYF.

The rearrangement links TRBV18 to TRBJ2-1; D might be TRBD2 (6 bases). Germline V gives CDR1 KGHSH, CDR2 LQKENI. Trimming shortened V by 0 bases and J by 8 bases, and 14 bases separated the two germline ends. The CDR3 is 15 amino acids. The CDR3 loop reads CASSPPSVRDYEQFF. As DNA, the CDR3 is TGTGCCAGCTCACCACCCTCCGTGCGGGACTATGAGCAGTTCTTC. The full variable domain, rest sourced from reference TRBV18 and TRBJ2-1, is NAGVMQNPRHLVRRRGQEARLRCSPMKGHSHVYWYRQLPEEGLKFMVYLQKENIIDESGMPKERFSAEFPKEGPSILRIQQVVRGDSAAYFCASSPPSVRDYEQFFGPGTRLTVL.

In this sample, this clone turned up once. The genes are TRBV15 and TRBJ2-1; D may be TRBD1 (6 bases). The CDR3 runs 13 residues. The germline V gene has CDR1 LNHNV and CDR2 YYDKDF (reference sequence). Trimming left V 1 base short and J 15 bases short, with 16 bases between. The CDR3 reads CATSRGSGEAGFF. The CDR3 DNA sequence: TGTGCCACCAGCAGAGGGTCAGGGGAAGCTGGGTTCTTC.

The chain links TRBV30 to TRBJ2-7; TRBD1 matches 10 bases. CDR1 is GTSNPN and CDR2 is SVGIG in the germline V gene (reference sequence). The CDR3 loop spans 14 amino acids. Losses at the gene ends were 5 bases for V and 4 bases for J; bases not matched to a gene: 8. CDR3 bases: TGTGCCTGGGGGACCGGGACAGGGGTTTACGAGCAGTACTTC. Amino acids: CAWGTGTGVYEQYF.

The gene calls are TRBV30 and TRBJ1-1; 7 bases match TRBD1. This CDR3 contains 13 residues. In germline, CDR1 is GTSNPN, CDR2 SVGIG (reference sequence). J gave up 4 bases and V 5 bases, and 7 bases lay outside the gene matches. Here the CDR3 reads CAWDDREVTEAFF. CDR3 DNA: TGTGCCTGGGATGACAGGGAGGTCACTGAAGCTTTCTTT.

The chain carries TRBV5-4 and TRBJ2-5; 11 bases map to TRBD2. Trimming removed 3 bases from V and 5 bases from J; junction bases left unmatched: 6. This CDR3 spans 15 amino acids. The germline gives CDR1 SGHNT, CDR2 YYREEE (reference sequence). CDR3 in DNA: TGTGCCAGCAGCTATAGCGGGAGGGAAAGGGAGACCCAGTACTTC. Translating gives CASSYSGRERETQYF.

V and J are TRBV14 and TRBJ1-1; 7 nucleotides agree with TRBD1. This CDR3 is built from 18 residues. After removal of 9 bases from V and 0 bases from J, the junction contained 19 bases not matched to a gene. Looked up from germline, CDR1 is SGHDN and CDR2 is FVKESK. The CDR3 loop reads CARIKRYIGGGVNTEAFF. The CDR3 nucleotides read TGTGCCAGGATAAAAAGATATATTGGAGGGGGCGTGAACACTGAAGCTTTCTTT. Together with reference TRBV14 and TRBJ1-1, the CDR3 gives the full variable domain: EAGVTQFPSHSVIEKGQTVTLRCDPISGHDNLYWYRRVMGKEIKFLLHFVKESKQDESGMPNNRFLAERTGGTYSTLKVQPAELEDSGVYFCARIKRYIGGGVNTEAFFGQGTRLTVV.

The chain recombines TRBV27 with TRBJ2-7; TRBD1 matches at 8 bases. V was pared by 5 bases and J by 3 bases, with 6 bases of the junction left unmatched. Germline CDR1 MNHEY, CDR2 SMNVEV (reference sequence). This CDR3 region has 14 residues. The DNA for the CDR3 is TGTGCCAGCAGTATCTATGGACAGGGCTACGAGCAGTACTTC. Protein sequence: CASSIYGQGYEQYF.

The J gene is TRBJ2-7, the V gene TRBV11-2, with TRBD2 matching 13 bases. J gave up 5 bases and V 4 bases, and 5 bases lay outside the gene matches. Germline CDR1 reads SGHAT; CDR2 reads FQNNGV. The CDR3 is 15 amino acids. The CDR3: CASSSGLAGVHEQYF. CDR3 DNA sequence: TGTGCCAGCAGCTCCGGACTAGCGGGAGTTCACGAGCAGTACTTC.

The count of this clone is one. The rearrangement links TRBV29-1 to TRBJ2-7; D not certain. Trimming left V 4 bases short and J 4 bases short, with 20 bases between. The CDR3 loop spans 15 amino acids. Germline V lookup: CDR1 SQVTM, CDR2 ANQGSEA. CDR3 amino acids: CSVVGTSQSIYEQYF. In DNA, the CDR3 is TGCAGCGTTGTTGGCACTTCTCAATCTATTTACGAGCAGTACTTC.

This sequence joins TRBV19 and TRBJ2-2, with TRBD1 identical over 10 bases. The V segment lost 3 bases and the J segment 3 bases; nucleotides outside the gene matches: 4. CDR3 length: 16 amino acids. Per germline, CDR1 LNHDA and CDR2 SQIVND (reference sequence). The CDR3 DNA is TGTGCCAGTAGTATCGACAGGGGGCTGCACACCGGGGAGCTGTTTTTT. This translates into CASSIDRGLHTGELFF.

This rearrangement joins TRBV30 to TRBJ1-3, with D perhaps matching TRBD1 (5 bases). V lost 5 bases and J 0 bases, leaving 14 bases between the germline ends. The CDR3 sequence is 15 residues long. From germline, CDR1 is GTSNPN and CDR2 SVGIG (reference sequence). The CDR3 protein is CAWCPIDSSGNTIYF. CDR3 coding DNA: TGTGCCTGGTGCCCTATTGACAGCTCTGGAAACACCATATATTTT. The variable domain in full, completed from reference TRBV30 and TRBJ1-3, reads SQTIHQWPATLVQPVGSPLSLECTVEGTSNPNLYWYRQAAGRGLQLLFYSVGIGQISSEVPQNLSASRPQDRQFILSSKKLLLSDSGFYLCAWCPIDSSGNTIYFGEGSWLTVV.

This CDR3 reads CATSRAGTGNEKLFF. Written as DNA, the CDR3 is TGTGCCACCAGCAGAGCAGGGACAGGGAATGAAAAACTGTTTTTT. The chain has TRBV15 and TRBJ1-4; 9 bases are shared with TRBD1. CDR1 and CDR2 from the germline V gene are LNHNV and YYDKDF (reference sequence). With 1 base clipped from V and 5 bases from J, the junction kept 2 bases outside the gene matches. This CDR3 has 15 residues.

The CDR3 DNA reads as TGTGCCAGCAGTTTAGCGCTGTCCCATGGCTACACCTTC. The encoded protein is CASSLALSHGYTF. J is TRBJ1-2 and V is TRBV12-3 or TRBV12-4; unclear D gene. V dropped 0 bases and J dropped 6 bases, with 8 bases sitting between them. The CDR3 consists of 13 residues.

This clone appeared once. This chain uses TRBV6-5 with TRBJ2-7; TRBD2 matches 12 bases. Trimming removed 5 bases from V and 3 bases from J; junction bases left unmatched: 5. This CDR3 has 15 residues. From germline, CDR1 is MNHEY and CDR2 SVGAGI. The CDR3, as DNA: TGTGCCAGCAGTAAGGGACTAGCGGGCAACTACGAGCAGTACTTC. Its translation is CASSKGLAGNYEQYF.